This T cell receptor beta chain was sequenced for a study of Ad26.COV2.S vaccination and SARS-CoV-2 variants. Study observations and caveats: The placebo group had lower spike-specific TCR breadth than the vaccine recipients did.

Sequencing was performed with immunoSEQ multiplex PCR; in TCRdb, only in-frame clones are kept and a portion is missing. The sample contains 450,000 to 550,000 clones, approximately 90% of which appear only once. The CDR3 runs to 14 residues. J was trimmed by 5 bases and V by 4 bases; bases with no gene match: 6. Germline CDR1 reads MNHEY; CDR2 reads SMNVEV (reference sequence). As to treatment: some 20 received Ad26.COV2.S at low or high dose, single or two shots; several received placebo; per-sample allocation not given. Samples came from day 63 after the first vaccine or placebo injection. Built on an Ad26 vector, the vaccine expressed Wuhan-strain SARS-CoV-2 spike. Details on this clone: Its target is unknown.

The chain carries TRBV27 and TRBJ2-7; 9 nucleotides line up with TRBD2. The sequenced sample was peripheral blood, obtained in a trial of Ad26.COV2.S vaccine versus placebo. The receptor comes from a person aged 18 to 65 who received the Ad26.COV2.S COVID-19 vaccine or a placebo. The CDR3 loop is CASSSGTSLHEQYF. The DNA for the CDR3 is TGTGCCAGCAGTTCAGGGACTAGCCTCCACGAGCAGTACTTC.